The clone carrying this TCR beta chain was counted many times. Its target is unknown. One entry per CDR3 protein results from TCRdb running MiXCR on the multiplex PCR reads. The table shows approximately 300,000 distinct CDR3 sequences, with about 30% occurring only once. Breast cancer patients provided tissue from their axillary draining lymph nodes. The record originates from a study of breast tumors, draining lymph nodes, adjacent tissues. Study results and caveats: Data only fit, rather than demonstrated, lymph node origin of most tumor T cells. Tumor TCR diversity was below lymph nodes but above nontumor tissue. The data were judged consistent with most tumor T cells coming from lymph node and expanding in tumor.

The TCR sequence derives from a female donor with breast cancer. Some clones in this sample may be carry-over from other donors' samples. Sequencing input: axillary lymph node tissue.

The CDR3 spells CASSRAGLAEHNEQFF. The CDR3, as DNA: TGTGCCAGCAGTCGCGCGGGACTAGCGGAACACAATGAGCAGTTCTTC. The rearrangement uses TRBV6-5 and TRBJ2-1; 11 bases are a match to TRBD2. J lost 5 bases, V lost 5 bases, and 8 bases had no gene match. The germline V gene encodes CDR1 MNHEY and CDR2 SVGAGI. The CDR3 loop spans 16 amino acids.